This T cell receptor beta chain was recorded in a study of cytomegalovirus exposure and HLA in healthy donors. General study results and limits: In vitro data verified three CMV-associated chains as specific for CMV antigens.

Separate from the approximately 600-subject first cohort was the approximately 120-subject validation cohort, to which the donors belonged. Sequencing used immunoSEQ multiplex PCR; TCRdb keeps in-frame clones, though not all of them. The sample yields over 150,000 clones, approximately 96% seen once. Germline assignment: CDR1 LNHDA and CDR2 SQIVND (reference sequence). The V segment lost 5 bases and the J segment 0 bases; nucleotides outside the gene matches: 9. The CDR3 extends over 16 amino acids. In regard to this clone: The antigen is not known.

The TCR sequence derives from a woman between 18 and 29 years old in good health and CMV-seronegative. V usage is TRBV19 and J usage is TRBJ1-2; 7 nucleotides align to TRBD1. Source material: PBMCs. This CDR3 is CASSAGTVLPNYGYTF. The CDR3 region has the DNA TGTGCCAGTAGTGCAGGGACAGTGCTTCCTAACTATGGCTACACCTTC.